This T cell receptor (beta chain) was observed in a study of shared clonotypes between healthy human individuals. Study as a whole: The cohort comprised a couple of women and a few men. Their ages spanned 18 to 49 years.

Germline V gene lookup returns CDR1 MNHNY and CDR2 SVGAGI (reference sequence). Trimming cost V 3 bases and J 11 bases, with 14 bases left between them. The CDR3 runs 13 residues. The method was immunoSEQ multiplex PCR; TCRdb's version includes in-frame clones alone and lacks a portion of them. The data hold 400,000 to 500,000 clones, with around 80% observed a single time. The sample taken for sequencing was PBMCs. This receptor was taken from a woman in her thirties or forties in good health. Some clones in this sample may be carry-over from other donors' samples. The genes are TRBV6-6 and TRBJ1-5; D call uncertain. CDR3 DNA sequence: TGTGCCAGCAGTTATTCCAACTTCGGGTCCCAGCATTTT. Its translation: CASSYSNFGSQHF.